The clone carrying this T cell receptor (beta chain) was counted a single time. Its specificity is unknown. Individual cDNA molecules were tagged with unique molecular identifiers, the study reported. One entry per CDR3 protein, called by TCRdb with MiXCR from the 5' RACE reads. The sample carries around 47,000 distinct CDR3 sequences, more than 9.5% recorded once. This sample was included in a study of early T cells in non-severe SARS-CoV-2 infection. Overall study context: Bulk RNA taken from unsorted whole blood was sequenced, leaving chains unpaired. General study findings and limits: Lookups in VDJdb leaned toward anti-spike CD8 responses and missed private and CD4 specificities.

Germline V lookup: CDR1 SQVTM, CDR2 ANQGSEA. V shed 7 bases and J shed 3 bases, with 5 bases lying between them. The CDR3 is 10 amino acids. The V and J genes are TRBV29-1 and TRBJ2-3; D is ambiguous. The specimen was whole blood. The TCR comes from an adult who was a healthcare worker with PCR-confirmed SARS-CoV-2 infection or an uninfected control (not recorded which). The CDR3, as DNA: TGCAGCGCCCTGACAGATACGCAGTATTTT. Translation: CSALTDTQYF.